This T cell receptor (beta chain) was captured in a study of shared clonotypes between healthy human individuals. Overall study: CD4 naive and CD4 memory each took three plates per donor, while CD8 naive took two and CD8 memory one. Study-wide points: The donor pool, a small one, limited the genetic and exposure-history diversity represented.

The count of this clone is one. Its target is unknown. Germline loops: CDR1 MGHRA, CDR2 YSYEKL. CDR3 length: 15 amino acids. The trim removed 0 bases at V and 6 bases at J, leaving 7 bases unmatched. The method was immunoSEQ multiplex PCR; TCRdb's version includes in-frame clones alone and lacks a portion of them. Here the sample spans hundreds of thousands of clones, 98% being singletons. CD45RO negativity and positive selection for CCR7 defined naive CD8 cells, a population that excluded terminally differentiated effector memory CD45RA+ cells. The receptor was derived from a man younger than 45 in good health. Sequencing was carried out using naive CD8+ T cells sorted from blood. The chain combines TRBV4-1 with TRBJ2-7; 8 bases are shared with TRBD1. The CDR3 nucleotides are TGCGCCAGCAGCCAAGACCCAGGACAGGGAGCCGAGCAGTACTTC. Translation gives CASSQDPGQGAEQYF.